One T cell receptor (beta chain) is described in this entry. Its antigen is not known. This sample is drawn from a study of cytomegalovirus exposure and HLA in healthy donors. At the level of the study: One earlier analysis, a look at 150 million to 200 million T cells, found some 120 million unique TCR beta sequences. Study-level findings and limits: A later analysis, which compared TCR beta chains of equal frequency, found the HLA-associated ones more clonally expanded. In a later analysis, at a false discovery rate of 0.05, over 15,000 TCR beta sequences matched HLA alleles. Confirmation was obtained in vitro that a few CMV-associated chains are specific for CMV antigens.

CDR1 is SGHVS and CDR2 is FNYEAQ in the germline V gene. This CDR3 has 15 amino acids. The trim removed 4 bases at V and 3 bases at J, leaving 6 bases unmatched. Use of 60 Vbeta and 13 Jbeta primers characterized the PCR. Method: immunoSEQ multiplex PCR; TCRdb's copy keeps in-frame clones and lacks some. This table has hundreds of thousands of clones, about three quarters appearing once. This sequence was found in a man aged 18 to 29 in good health and CMV-seronegative. The chain carries TRBV7-6 and TRBJ2-7; 10 nucleotides match TRBD2. The sequencing input was PBMCs. CDR3 amino acids: CASSSSSGRGYEQYF. The CDR3 bases are TGTGCCAGCAGCTCGTCTAGCGGGAGAGGCTACGAGCAGTACTTC.